These 26 T cell receptor beta chains share one sample of origin, sequenced in a study of beta chain features in type 1 diabetes. Expressed TCRB transcripts were sequenced after all isolated RNA was converted to cDNA. Some clones are missing from TCRdb's copy, which holds only in-frame ones; the method was immunoSEQ multiplex PCR. The table shows a few hundred thousand clones, with approximately 11% occurring only once. The sample consisted of naive CD4+ T cells from blood. Receptors were obtained from a woman younger than 45 in good health.

The gene calls are TRBV9 and TRBJ2-1, with 10 bases matching TRBD2. J gave up 0 bases and V 0 bases, and 6 bases lay outside the gene matches. Germline V gene sequence: CDR1 SGDLS, CDR2 YYNGEE. This CDR3 is 18 amino acids long. The CDR3 here is CASSVALAGPSSYNEQFF. DNA of the CDR3: TGTGCCAGCAGCGTAGCACTAGCGGGACCCAGCTCCTACAATGAGCAGTTCTTC.

This clone was recorded a few times. V is TRBV7-2 and J is TRBJ2-5; D may be TRBD1 (6 bases). Germline CDR1 and CDR2: SGHTA and FQGNSA. There are 14 residues in the CDR3. With 4 bases removed from V and 2 bases from J, the gap between germline ends came to 11 bases. Here the CDR3 reads CASSYQGTQETQYF. DNA of the CDR3: TGTGCCAGCAGCTACCAGGGGACACAAGAGACCCAGTACTTC.

This chain connects TRBV9 to TRBJ2-7; TRBD1 matches 8 bases. Germline-derived CDR1 and CDR2 are SGDLS and YYNGEE. The CDR3 sequence is 14 residues long. Trimming cost V 0 bases and J 3 bases; bases outside gene matches: 2. CDR3 DNA: TGTGCCAGCAGCGTAGGACAGGGGTACTACGAGCAGTACTTC. Translating gives CASSVGQGYYEQYF.

This clone was counted between two and nine times. The chain combines TRBV6-6 with TRBJ2-7, with 8 bases matching TRBD1. CDR3 size: 14 residues. Germline assignment: CDR1 MNHNY and CDR2 SVGAGI (reference sequence). Losses at the gene ends were 6 bases for V and 2 bases for J; bases not matched to a gene: 6. Here the CDR3 reads CASSLRQGPYEQYF. DNA for the CDR3: TGTGCCAGCAGCCTCAGACAGGGGCCCTACGAGCAGTACTTC.

The chain couples TRBV4-3 to TRBJ2-7; the match to TRBD1 covers 8 bases. Germline loops: CDR1 LGHNA, CDR2 YSLEER. With 4 bases clipped from V and 1 base from J, the junction kept 6 bases outside the gene matches. This CDR3 has 15 amino acids. The CDR3 nucleotides are TGCGCCAGCAGCCGAGACGGGACAGGATCCTACGAGCAGTACTTC. It is translated as CASSRDGTGSYEQYF.

This chain uses TRBV28 with TRBJ2-7; 7 positions match TRBD1. Trimming removed 6 bases from V and 0 bases from J; junction bases left unmatched: 8. The CDR3 is 15 amino acids. Germline V gives CDR1 MDHEN, CDR2 SYDVKM. The CDR3 nucleotides are TGTGCCAGCAGCAAGGGGGCATTAAGCTCCTACGAGCAGTACTTC. This gives the protein CASSKGALSSYEQYF.

The chain has TRBV9 and TRBJ2-3; TRBD2 agrees at 10 bases. V shed 3 bases and J 5 bases; nucleotides not matched to a gene: 9. Germline values: CDR1 SGDLS, CDR2 YYNGEE. The CDR3 is made up of 16 amino acids. The chain's CDR3 is CASSDTSGRARDTQYF. The DNA for the CDR3 is TGTGCCAGCAGCGATACAAGCGGGAGGGCCCGAGATACGCAGTATTTT. The full variable domain, completed using reference TRBV9 and TRBJ2-3, is DSGVTQTPKHLITATGQRVTLRCSPRSGDLSVYWYQQSLDQGLQFLIQYYNGEERAKGNILERFSAQQFPDLHSELNLSSLELGDSALYFCASSDTSGRARDTQYFGPGTRLTVL.

This clone was seen a few times. The chain links TRBV6-5 to TRBJ2-1; the D is unclear. The CDR3 loop spans 15 amino acids. Looked up from germline, CDR1 is MNHEY and CDR2 is SVGAGI. V dropped 0 bases and J dropped 8 bases, with 14 bases sitting between them. The CDR3 DNA reads TGTGCCAGCAGTTACTCTTGGCGTAGCCTCCATGAGCAGTTCTTC. Translation gives CASSYSWRSLHEQFF.

This sequence joins TRBV2 and TRBJ2-1; TRBD2 might be the D (6 bases). V lost 7 bases and J 6 bases, leaving 16 bases between the germline ends. Germline CDR1 SNHLY, CDR2 FYNNEI. The CDR3 runs 14 residues. In DNA, the CDR3 is TGTGCCAGCATAAGGCTAGCGTCAACCAATGAGCAGTTCTTC. Translated: CASIRLASTNEQFF.

This clone has just a few counts. The genes are TRBV5-4 and TRBJ2-1; 9 bases agree with TRBD2. Germline V gives CDR1 SGHNT, CDR2 YYREEE (reference sequence). This CDR3 has 17 amino acids. Losses at the gene ends were 4 bases for V and 6 bases for J; bases not matched to a gene: 14. The CDR3 protein is CASSLQTLAGLFNEQFF. The CDR3 nucleotides read TGTGCCAGCAGCCTCCAGACACTAGCGGGCCTATTCAATGAGCAGTTCTTC. The full variable domain, in which reference TRBV5-4 and TRBJ2-1 provide the parts outside the CDR3, is ETGVTQSPTHLIKTRGQQVTLRCSSQSGHNTVSWYQQALGQGPQFIFQYYREEENGRGNFPPRFSGLQFPNYSSELNVNALELDDSALYLCASSLQTLAGLFNEQFFGPGTRLTVL.

The sample holds a few counts of this clone. The chain links TRBV19 to TRBJ2-7; 8 nucleotides align to TRBD1. Germline V gives CDR1 LNHDA, CDR2 SQIVND (reference sequence). J was trimmed by 7 bases and V by 4 bases; bases with no gene match: 9. The CDR3 is made up of 14 amino acids. The CDR3 region has the DNA TGTGCCAGTAGTACATCAGGGGGCCCCTGGGAGCAGTACTTC. Its translation: CASSTSGGPWEQYF.

The chain is built from TRBV11-3 and TRBJ2-7, with 8 bases lining up with TRBD1. Losses at the gene ends were 5 bases for V and 2 bases for J; bases not matched to a gene: 8. This CDR3 contains 15 residues. Germline V gene data show CDR1 as SGHNT and CDR2 as YENEEA. CDR3 sequence reads: CASSPGTGVAYEQYF. In DNA form, the CDR3 reads TGTGCCAGCAGCCCGGGGACAGGAGTTGCCTACGAGCAGTACTTC.

Only a few counts were recorded for this clone. The J gene is TRBJ1-1, the V gene TRBV4-1; D is possibly TRBD1 (6 bases). This CDR3 comprises 13 residues. Per germline, CDR1 MGHRA and CDR2 YSYEKL. Trimming pared 6 bases from V and 1 base from J, leaving 9 bases between. CDR3 protein: CASRLTGNTEAFF. The CDR3 coding sequence is TGCGCCAGCAGGCTGACAGGGAACACTGAAGCTTTCTTT.

This clone has more than one count but fewer than ten. The chain couples TRBV30 to TRBJ2-5; 11 nucleotides agree with TRBD2. CDR1 GTSNPN and CDR2 SVGIG come from the germline V gene (reference sequence). V shed 2 bases, J shed 4 bases, and the junction held 9 bases outside the gene matches. The CDR3 has 16 residues. The CDR3 coding sequence is TGTGCCTGGAGTTCACAGACTAGCGGGGACCCAGAGACCCAGTACTTC. This sequence encodes CAWSSQTSGDPETQYF.

The table lists this clone with a few counts. The chain uses TRBV25-1 and TRBJ2-7; TRBD1 aligns across 8 bases. The CDR3 contains 14 residues. CDR1 is MGHDK, CDR2 SYGVNS, per germline. V gave up 6 bases and J gave up 1 base; unmatched junction bases: 5. CDR3: CASRKQGASYEQYF. The CDR3 DNA sequence: TGTGCCAGCAGAAAGCAGGGGGCATCCTACGAGCAGTACTTC.

This clone was detected only a few times. The J gene is TRBJ2-1, the V gene TRBV9; 7 bases agree with TRBD1. The CDR3 sequence is 17 residues long. V lost 3 bases and J lost 3; bases outside the gene matches: 12. Germline-derived CDR1 and CDR2 are SGDLS and YYNGEE. The CDR3 DNA sequence: TGTGCCAGCAGCGCCAACTCCGGGACAGTAGTCTACAATGAGCAGTTCTTC. It translates to CASSANSGTVVYNEQFF. The variable domain in full, with the rest retrieved from reference TRBV9 and TRBJ2-1, is DSGVTQTPKHLITATGQRVTLRCSPRSGDLSVYWYQQSLDQGLQFLIQYYNGEERAKGNILERFSAQQFPDLHSELNLSSLELGDSALYFCASSANSGTVVYNEQFFGPGTRLTVL.

This clone has just a few counts. The chain carries TRBV5-1 and TRBJ2-5, with 10 bases that match TRBD2. This CDR3 contains 15 residues. J was trimmed by 2 bases and V by 4 bases; bases with no gene match: 5. Germline CDR1 and CDR2: SGHRS and YFSETQ. The DNA of the CDR3 is TGCGCCAGCAGCGAGAGACTAGCGGGTCAAGAGACCCAGTACTTC. Translated: CASSERLAGQETQYF.

This clone was observed a handful of times. V gene TRBV7-9 combines with J gene TRBJ1-2; D is ambiguous. The germline V gene has CDR1 SEHNR and CDR2 FQNEAQ (reference sequence). V was cut by 0 bases and J by 5 bases, with 7 bases left in between. CDR3 size: 13 residues. In DNA, the CDR3 is TGTGCCAGCAGCTTAGCGCTTAGTTATGGCTACACCTTC. The encoded protein is CASSLALSYGYTF.

In this sample, this clone turned up a few times. This chain joins TRBV9 and TRBJ2-5; 7 nucleotides line up with TRBD2. Germline assignment: CDR1 SGDLS and CDR2 YYNGEE. With V trimmed by 4 bases and J by 5 bases, 14 bases remained unmatched. This CDR3 has 16 amino acids. The CDR3 nucleotides are TGTGCCAGCAGCCTCACCGAGGGCGGGAGTGGTGAGACCCAGTACTTC. Amino acid sequence: CASSLTEGGSGETQYF.

The V gene is TRBV28, the J gene TRBJ2-4, with 11 positions matching TRBD2. The CDR3 has 17 amino acids. Germline CDR1 MDHEN, CDR2 SYDVKM. Trimming removed 5 bases from V and 3 bases from J; junction bases left unmatched: 9. The CDR3 loop is CASSLTSGTSHKNIQYF. CDR3 nucleotides: TGTGCCAGCAGTCTGACTAGCGGGACCTCTCACAAAAACATTCAGTACTTC.

In this sample, this clone turned up a few times. The chain uses TRBV9 and TRBJ2-5; 10 nucleotides line up with TRBD2. Germline CDR1 and CDR2: SGDLS and YYNGEE. The trim removed 3 bases at V and 2 bases at J, leaving 7 bases unmatched. The CDR3 has 16 residues. This chain's CDR3 is CASSEGLARAQETQYF. DNA for the CDR3: TGTGCCAGCAGCGAGGGACTAGCGAGAGCTCAAGAGACCCAGTACTTC.

The chain couples TRBV7-2 to TRBJ2-7; D is undetermined. The CDR3 is 12 residues long. Germline CDR1 and CDR2: SGHTA and FQGNSA. Deletions cut 3 bases from V and 6 bases from J, with 9 bases between. The CDR3 DNA follows: TGTGCCAGCAGCTTCACAAACGCCGAGCAGTACTTC. This translates into CASSFTNAEQYF.

This clone was seen more than once but under ten times. This CDR3 is CASSPGRTVYQETQYF. CDR3 coding DNA: TGCGCCAGCAGCCCGGGAAGGACGGTTTACCAAGAGACCCAGTACTTC. The rearrangement uses TRBV5-1 and TRBJ2-5; D possibly corresponds to TRBD2 (5 bases). Trimming took 4 bases from V and 0 from J, leaving 16 bases between them. Germline CDR1 is SGHRS and CDR2 is YFSETQ. The CDR3 sequence is 16 residues long. The whole variable domain, filled in from reference TRBV5-1 and TRBJ2-5, reads KAGVTQTPRYLIKTRGQQVTLSCSPISGHRSVSWYQQTPGQGLQFLFEYFSETQRNKGNFPGRFSGRQFSNSRSEMNVSTLELGDSALYLCASSPGRTVYQETQYFGPGTRLLVL.

The rearrangement uses TRBV18 and TRBJ2-3, with D possibly matching TRBD1 (6 bases). The CDR3 contains 13 residues. The V end lost 2 bases, the J end lost 4 bases, and 7 bases lay between the germline ends. Germline assignment: CDR1 KGHSH and CDR2 LQKENI. The CDR3 region is CASSPTGPDTQYF. The CDR3 DNA reads as TGTGCCAGCTCACCAACAGGGCCAGATACGCAGTATTTT.

In its sample, this clone was seen a few times. This sequence joins TRBV28 and TRBJ2-1; TRBD1 matches at 9 bases. The V and J ends lost 5 bases and 8 bases, in that order; junction bases with no gene match: 10. Germline CDR1 is MDHEN and CDR2 is SYDVKM. The CDR3 runs to 15 residues. Here the CDR3 DNA reads TGTGCCAGCAGTCTCCATGGGACAGGGAGCTATGAGCAGTTCTTC. Protein: CASSLHGTGSYEQFF.

The table lists this clone with a few counts. The chain carries TRBV11-2 and TRBJ2-4; D is uncertain. The V gene's germline CDR1 is SGHAT and CDR2 FQNNGV. Trimming took off 1 base at V and 1 base at J, with 8 bases between the two ends. There are 15 residues in the CDR3. The CDR3 DNA reads as TGTGCCAGCAGCTTAGGGCGGTCCGCCAAAAACATTCAGTACTTC. Protein: CASSLGRSAKNIQYF. Full variable domain (rest looked up from reference TRBV11-2 and TRBJ2-4): EAGVAQSPRYKIIEKRQSVAFWCNPISGHATLYWYQQILGQGPKLLIQFQNNGVVDDSQLPKDRFSAERLKGVDSTLKIQPAKLEDSAVYLCASSLGRSAKNIQYFGAGTRLSVL.